This TCR beta chain was sequenced for a study of immune characterization of retroperitoneal liposarcoma. Germline V gene data show CDR1 as SGHVS and CDR2 as FNYEAQ. V gave up 1 base and J gave up 9 bases; unmatched junction bases: 8. This CDR3 has 15 amino acids. TCRdb reprocessed the PCR reads with MiXCR, giving one entry per CDR3 protein. The sample consists of some 15,000 distinct CDR3 sequences, roughly 44% of them appearing once. This clonotype was found a few times. V usage is TRBV7-6 and J usage is TRBJ2-1, with 8 bases aligning to TRBD1. The TCR was taken from a female donor with retroperitoneal liposarcoma. The sequenced material came from tumor tissue. CDR3 DNA: TGTGCCAGCAGCTTAGGCAGGGGGCGGTCGGTTGAGCAGTTCTTC. Its translation is CASSLGRGRSVEQFF.